This TCR beta chain was observed in a study of CD8 T cells in Susac syndrome. The CDR3 runs 15 residues. Germline CDR1 is MGHRA and CDR2 is YSYEKL. The V end lost 0 bases, the J end lost 0 bases, and 8 bases lay between the germline ends. Peripheral blood CD8+ and CD4+ T cells were profiled by TCR beta sequencing. RNA in amounts of roughly 0.5 to 1 ug was reverse transcribed with random hexamers. Across 54 Vbeta and 13 Jbeta, TCR beta CDR3 was amplified with immunoSEQ multiplex PCR. TCRdb re-called the immunoSEQ multiplex PCR reads through MiXCR, storing one row per CDR3 protein. The sample has under 200,000 distinct CDR3 sequences, 95% seen once.

The chain recombines TRBV4-1 with TRBJ1-2; perhaps TRBD1 as D (5 bases). The source is a human donor in good health. Sequencing was done on a sample of CD4+ T cells from PBMCs. CDR3 amino acids: CASSQDGTANYGYTF. The CDR3 DNA is TGCGCCAGCAGCCAAGATGGGACGGCTAACTATGGCTACACCTTC.